Here is one T cell receptor (beta chain) with its context. The entry originates in a study of T cell changes during pregnancy in multiple sclerosis. Germline trimming cut 0 bases from V and 4 bases from J; bases unmatched to any gene: 9. CDR1 and CDR2 from the germline V gene are LGHNA and YNFKEQ. CDR3 size: 18 residues. Sequencing was performed with immunoSEQ multiplex PCR; in TCRdb, only in-frame clones are kept and a portion is missing. The table records about 69,000 clones, 75% to 95% of them present only once. The sequencing here drew on CD4+ T cells from peripheral blood mononuclear cells, taken in the third trimester of pregnancy. The V gene is TRBV4-2, the J gene TRBJ2-2, with 9 bases fitting TRBD2. The clonotype comes from a female donor in good health, enrolled as a control in a pregnancy study. CDR3 nucleotides: TGTGCCAGCAGCCAAGAGGCAGCGGGGGGACGAATCACCGGGGAGCTGTTTTTT. As protein: CASSQEAAGGRITGELFF.